The 7 T cell receptor beta chains in this list originate from one sample, sequenced in a study of cytomegalovirus exposure and HLA in healthy donors (TCRdb year 2017). The library was obtained by the immunoSEQ multiplex PCR assay. A mixture of 60 forward primers for TCR Vbeta segments and 13 reverse primers for TCR Jbeta segments was used in the multiplex PCR. Not all clones reach the TCRdb copy of this immuneACCESS table, which keeps in-frame sequences only. Checked studies attribute under half of the gap to unresolved V genes and leave the rest unexplained. The sample data list some 150,000 clones, and over 80% of these were observed just once. The leading ten clones occupy roughly 4.7% of the sample. The sequencing input was PBMCs. These receptors were obtained from a woman aged 50 to 65 in good health and CMV-seropositive.

The chain combines TRBV27 with TRBJ1-2, with D perhaps TRBD1 (5 bases). V lost 8 bases and J 2 bases, leaving 6 bases between the germline ends. This CDR3 has 11 amino acids. The germline V gene has CDR1 MNHEY and CDR2 SMNVEV (reference sequence). The CDR3 region has the DNA TGTGCCAGCGCAGGGAACTATGGCTACACCTTC. This translates into CASAGNYGYTF.

The chain employs TRBV15 and TRBJ1-3, with a weak D call TRBD1 (5 bases). Trimming left V 3 bases short and J 3 bases short, with 15 bases between. Germline V gene lookup returns CDR1 LNHNV and CDR2 YYDKDF (reference sequence). The CDR3 runs 16 residues. This chain's CDR3 is CATSRTLGGYGNTIYF. The CDR3 DNA follows: TGTGCCACCAGCAGGACTCTGGGGGGATATGGAAACACCATATATTTT.

The chain combines TRBV10-1 with TRBJ2-7, with 12 bases aligning to TRBD2. There are 14 residues in the CDR3. Unmatched junction bases numbered 4, after V lost 5 bases and J lost 5 bases. CDR1 and CDR2 from the germline V gene are WNHNN and SYGVQD (reference sequence). CDR3 bases: TGCGCCAGCAGTACTAGCGGGGGGTTCAACGAGCAGTACTTC. Residues: CASSTSGGFNEQYF.

Notes on this clone: The junction departs from germline at one end; a sequencing error may be responsible. V is TRBV7-9 and J is TRBJ2-6; 10 bases are shared with TRBD2. Germline V CDR1 and CDR2: SEHNR, FQNEAQ (reference sequence). The CDR3 consists of 17 residues. CDR3 coding DNA: TGTGCCAGCAGCCTAGCGGGGGCTGGCTCTGGGGCCAACGTCCTGACTTTC. This gives the protein CASSLAGAGSGANVLTF.

The chain recombines TRBV10-1 with TRBJ2-3, with D perhaps matching TRBD1 (6 bases). Trimming left V 6 bases short and J 0 bases short, with 19 bases between. The length of the CDR3 is 17 residues. The germline V gene encodes CDR1 WNHNN and CDR2 SYGVQD (reference sequence). The CDR3 protein is CASRIPPRTDSTDTQYF. The DNA of the CDR3 is TGCGCCAGCAGGATCCCCCCAAGGACAGATAGCACAGATACGCAGTATTTT.

The rearrangement uses TRBV6-1 and TRBJ1-1, with D perhaps TRBD1 (5 bases). This CDR3 has 13 amino acids. Germline-derived CDR1 and CDR2 are MNHNS and SASEGT. V was pared by 2 bases and J by 2 bases, with 6 bases between. The chain's CDR3 is CASSERGNTEAFF. The DNA of the CDR3 is TGTGCCAGCAGTGAAAGGGGTAACACTGAAGCTTTCTTT.

The chain links TRBV11-3 to TRBJ2-5, with D possibly matching TRBD2 (5 bases). The V gene lost 2 bases and the J gene lost 4 bases, with 11 bases spanning the gap. Germline CDR1 SGHNT, CDR2 YENEEA. The CDR3 has 14 residues. The CDR3 DNA reads TGTGCCAGCAGCTTACGCCCCCGGGGAGAGACCCAGTACTTC. Translating gives CASSLRPRGETQYF.